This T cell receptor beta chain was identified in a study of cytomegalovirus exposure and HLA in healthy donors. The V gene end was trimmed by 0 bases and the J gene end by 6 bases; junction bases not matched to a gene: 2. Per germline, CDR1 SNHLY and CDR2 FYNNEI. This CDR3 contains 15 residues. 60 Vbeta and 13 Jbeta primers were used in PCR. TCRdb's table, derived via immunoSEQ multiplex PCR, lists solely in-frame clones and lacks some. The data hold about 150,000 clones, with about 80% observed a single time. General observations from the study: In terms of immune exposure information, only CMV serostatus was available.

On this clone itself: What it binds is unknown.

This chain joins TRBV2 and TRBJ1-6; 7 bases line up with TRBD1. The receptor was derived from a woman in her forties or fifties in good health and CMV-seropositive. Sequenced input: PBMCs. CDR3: CASSEAGTVNSPLHF. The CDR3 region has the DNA TGTGCCAGCAGTGAAGCAGGGACAGTTAATTCACCCCTCCACTTT. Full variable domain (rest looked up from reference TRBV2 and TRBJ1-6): EPEVTQTPSHQVTQMGQEVILRCVPISNHLYFYWYRQILGQKVEFLVSFYNNEISEKSEIFDDQFSVERPDGSNFTLKIRSTKLEDSAMYFCASSEAGTVNSPLHFGNGTRLTVT.